This T cell receptor (beta chain) was sequenced in a study of CD8+CD57+ T cells in acquired aplastic anemia. Regarding the study as a whole: Patients and controls turned out to have twenty-nine CD8+ CDR3 sequences in common.

Points on this clonotype: Its cognate antigen is unknown.

Individuals selected for sequencing had exhibited CD8+CD57+ cell expansion on flow cytometry. Both TCR beta VDJ combination and CDR3 sequence profiling were carried out. Genomic DNA was the template for this profiling. TCRdb re-called the reads through MiXCR, storing one row per CDR3 protein. The sample includes about 160,000 distinct CDR3 sequences, 47% seen only once; the top ten take about 2.6%. Germline loops: CDR1 SGHTA, CDR2 FQGNSA. This CDR3 is built from 13 residues. Between the trimmed V and J ends, which lost 5 bases and 6 bases, there was a span of 12 bases. The clonotype was recovered from a human donor with aplastic anemia. Sequenced input: sorted CD4+, CD8+, or CD8+CD57+ T cells (not recorded which) from PBMCs. This chain connects TRBV7-2 to TRBJ2-3, with TRBD2 as a possible D gene (5 bases). Written as DNA, the CDR3 is TGTGCCAGCAGCCGACGGACGGGGGATACGCAGTATTTT. Its translation: CASSRRTGDTQYF.